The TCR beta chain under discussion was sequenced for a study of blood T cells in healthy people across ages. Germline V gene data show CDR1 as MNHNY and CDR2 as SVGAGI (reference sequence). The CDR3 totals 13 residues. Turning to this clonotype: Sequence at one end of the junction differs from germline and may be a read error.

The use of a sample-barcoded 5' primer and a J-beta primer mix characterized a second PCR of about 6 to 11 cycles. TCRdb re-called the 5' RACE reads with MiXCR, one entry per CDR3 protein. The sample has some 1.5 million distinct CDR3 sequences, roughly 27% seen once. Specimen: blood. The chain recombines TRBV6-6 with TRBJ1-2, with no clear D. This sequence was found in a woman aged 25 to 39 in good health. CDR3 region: CAGSNDAGGGYTF. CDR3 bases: TGTGCCGGCAGCAACGACGCAGGAGGTGGCTACACCTTC.